This TCR beta chain was observed in a study of blood T cells in healthy people across ages (dated by TCRdb to between 2015 and 2017). Some background on the complete study: In model experiments, template switching captured about one uniquely barcoded TCR beta cDNA molecule for every two T cells. To track age-related changes in TCR beta repertoire diversity, the study relied on deep sequencing normalized with unique cDNA molecular identifiers. Four age groups were formed from the donors: young (average approximately 16 years), middle-aged (around 39), aged (about 62) and long-lived (more than 75). For two donors (one aged 18 to 29 and one aged 80 or older), the study analyzed two additional independent replicas of 1 million unique cDNA reads from the same blood draw. Beyond this particular receptor, the publication reports: Because donor CMV infection status was unknown, age-related changes in expanded clonotypes were potentially confounded. Compared with the aged group, the long-lived group had more naive CD4+ T cells, fewer expanded clones and increased TCR diversity, suggesting age selection. As age increased, observed TCR beta diversity per million T cells dropped in a roughly linear way, and a significant reduction was already evident by age around 41. There was a strong correlation between observed TCR beta diversity and the percentage of naive T cells measured by flow cytometry. Estimates of total diversity from one million sequenced T cells were regarded as lower bounds and underestimates. Because profiling used bulk unsorted PBMCs, naive and antigen-experienced compartments could not be compared conclusively.

With regard to this clonotype: It has no known antigen specificity. Base qualities were left out, and no much larger clone turns up one base away.

Library preparation used 5' RACE. Sequenced using an Illumina HiSeq 2500. The second PCR ran for about 7 to 11 cycles and used a J-beta primer mix along with a sample-barcoded 5' primer. Each TCR beta cDNA molecule received a unique molecular identifier from a template-switch 5' adaptor carrying 12 random nucleotides. At least 3 million CDR3-containing paired-end reads were obtained from each sample. The Mint cDNA synthesis kit, primed by a TRBC-specific oligonucleotide, was used to synthesize first-strand cDNA from all RNA. Following uracil-DNA glycosylase treatment, a first 18-cycle PCR with universal primers M1SS and BC2_uni_R was performed on all cDNA. The authors processed their data as follows. Normalization of each sample was performed by random selection of 1 million high-quality reads, each carrying a distinct molecular identifier. Instead of being binned into consensus sequences, reads that shared molecular identifiers were thrown out. CDR3 identification, clonotype clustering and error correction used MiTCR with a Q25 quality threshold and the strictest error-elimination algorithm. Lower-bound total TCR beta diversity was estimated with a nonparametric unseen species model using Euler transformation. TCRdb's own reprocessing of the public reads used fastp at Q25 and MiXCR and kept productive beta chains. Identical CDR3 proteins give one entry, which carries the most common genes and DNA. TCRdb's processing, not the authors', yielded these V and J calls. The sample profile shows about 930,000 distinct CDR3 sequences; roughly 28% of them were found once. Clones ranked in the top ten supply approximately 10% of the sample.

Spanning cysteine to phenylalanine, the CDR3 consists of 12 amino acids. Only CDR3 DNA remains: 36 bases, in frame from the first base. The germline V gene supplies CDR1 SGDLS and CDR2 YYNGEE. Trimming removed 0 bases from V and 7 bases from J, leaving 5 bases between the germline ends. The donors were roughly 39 Caucasian individuals from Russia, aged roughly 6 to 100 years, who were systemically healthy. Approximately 9.7 milliliters of peripheral blood were drawn from each donor into EDTA-treated Vacutainer tubes. Ficoll-Paque density-gradient centrifugation was used to isolate PBMCs, with at least 6 million obtained per sample. Total RNA, at least 6 micrograms per sample, was extracted from PBMCs with Trizol reagent. Naive CD45RAhigh/CD27high T cell percentages were measured by flow cytometry on a PBMC aliquot from every donor. These sequences were also reported in another study, on T cells of mothers and their children. As that second study puts it: The donors were nine systemically healthy Caucasian individuals, made up of three mothers and their six children. cDNA synthesis used all of the extracted RNA, with roughly 1.5 ug of RNA in each 15 ul reaction. In the second PCR, sample barcodes and 2-4 random nucleotides were introduced via the M1S primer. Each mother yielded over 9.5 million TCR beta CDR3 reads and each child a few million reads. Thymic selection shapes the output of TCR recombination in a similar way in related and unrelated pairs, and inherited differences have a minor effect. Related mother-child pairs always showed normalized repertoire overlap that was slightly higher than in unrelated mother-child pairs, though the difference was never significant. Persistent microchimeric T cell clones were not detected, at a sensitivity of approximately 93 clones per million clonotypes. Deep NGS was used in the study to compare the TCR beta repertoires of mothers and children and to look for features that separate related mother-child pairs from unrelated individuals. Mothers averaged roughly 40 +/- 4 years of age and children averaged approximately 11 +/- 4 years. After adapter ligation with NEBNext reagents, the libraries were sequenced on Illumina HiSeq 2000 with 100+100 nt paired-end reads. To prevent cross-contamination, the mother and child libraries were prepared one month apart and sequenced in separate runs. For each donor, somewhere between roughly 450,000 and 2,100,000 distinct TCR beta clonotypes were identified. Naive TCR beta clonotypes were estimated from low-frequency clonotypes matched to each donor's FACS-determined naive share, without sorting.

The chain uses TRBV9 and TRBJ2-1, with no confidently assigned D gene. The sequence was obtained from a woman in her forties in good health. The sequencing input was blood. The CDR3 corresponds to CASSVGTNEQFF. Read as DNA, the sequence is TGTGCCAGCAGCGTAGGTACTAATGAGCAGTTCTTC.